This record covers a single TCR beta chain. Original handling: Amplifying reference gene primers gave estimates of nucleated cell counts. The assay was immunoSEQ multiplex PCR, and TCRdb's table has in-frame clones only and misses some. The V and J calls and clone size are taken from that table; D and trimming were inferred from the DNA. The sample has around 56,000 clones, roughly 90% seen once. This record belongs to a study of blood T cell repertoires in COVID-19. Study-wide background: There were acute and convalescent COVID-19 samples, and they came from the United States, Italy and Spain. T cells, B-cell-depleted T cells, or PBMCs supplied cDNA or gDNA.

Per germline, CDR1 SGHTA and CDR2 FQGTGA. V was trimmed by 2 bases and J by 2 bases, leaving 10 bases between them. The CDR3 loop spans 15 amino acids. This chain links TRBV7-3 with TRBJ2-1, with a possible D match to TRBD2 (7 bases). Sequenced sample: peripheral blood. The clonotype comes from a human donor in a cohort sampled during active COVID-19. CDR3 sequence reads: CASSLEGGAYNEQFF. As DNA, the CDR3 is TGTGCCAGCAGCTTAGAAGGGGGGGCCTACAATGAGCAGTTCTTC.